Listed below are T cell receptor beta chains from one sample, sequenced in a study of blood T cell repertoires in COVID-19. Here immunoSEQ multiplex PCR was the method, and the copy in TCRdb shows in-frame clones only, minus some. The sample holds 150,000 to 200,000 clones, approximately 85% seen once. Material: peripheral blood. The receptors here all came from a man aged 55 to 70 who had recovered from COVID-19. Each CDR3 is given with its conserved first and last residue. Each record gives: D gene, V gene, J gene, clone size, CDR3 protein, CDR3 DNA. A D gene is named only where the DNA matches it firmly. The size field is filled for only some rows; it gives once, few, many or a size class.

-	TRBV3-1/TRBV3-2	TRBJ1-2	-	CASSQEARGRGYGYTF	TGTGCCAGCAGCCAAGAGGCCCGGGGCAGGGGTTATGGCTACACCTTC
-	TRBV7-9	TRBJ2-2	-	CASSLLSTTGELFF	TGTGCCAGCAGCTTACTATCGACAACCGGGGAGCTGTTTTTT
TRBD1	TRBV6-2/TRBV6-3	TRBJ1-1	-	CASSYSDRADTEAFF	TGTGCCAGCAGTTACTCGGACAGGGCGGACACTGAAGCTTTCTTT
TRBD2	TRBV19	TRBJ2-3	-	CASSNILAGSTDTQYF	TGTGCCAGTAGTAACATACTAGCGGGGAGCACAGATACGCAGTATTTT
-	TRBV7-9	TRBJ1-1	-	CASSLVGGYAPEAFF	TGTGCCAGCAGCTTAGTCGGGGGATATGCCCCCGAGGCTTTCTTT
-	TRBV14	TRBJ1-6	-	CASSQGGHSNSPLHF	TGTGCCAGCAGCCAAGGCGGGCATTCGAATTCACCCCTCCACTTT
-	TRBV15	TRBJ2-7	-	CATSRDRGIPYEQYF	TGTGCCACCAGCAGAGATCGGGGTATCCCCTACGAGCAGTACTTC
-	TRBV15	TRBJ1-2	once	CATSIQGANNYGYTF	TGTGCCACCAGCATTCAGGGTGCCAATAACTATGGCTACACCTTC
-	TRBV5-1	TRBJ1-4	few	CASSEQHSNEKLFF	TGCGCCAGCAGCGAACAGCATTCTAATGAAAAACTGTTTTTT
TRBD2	TRBV3-1/TRBV3-2	TRBJ2-2	once	CASSPRTSGDTGELFF	TGTGCCAGCAGCCCTAGGACTAGCGGGGACACCGGGGAGCTGTTTTTT
TRBD2	TRBV9	TRBJ2-2	-	CASSGPSGGAPGELFF	TGTGCCAGCAGCGGACCTAGCGGGGGGGCCCCCGGGGAGCTGTTTTTT
TRBD1	TRBV24-1	TRBJ2-1	-	CATRTGTGYNEQFF	TGTGCCACCCGAACCGGGACAGGGTACAATGAGCAGTTCTTC
TRBD2	TRBV7-3	TRBJ2-1	-	CASSLAGVGNEQFF	TGTGCCAGCAGCTTAGCGGGGGTGGGCAATGAGCAGTTCTTC
TRBD1	TRBV29-1	TRBJ2-3	few	CSVGQGADTQYF	TGCAGCGTCGGACAGGGTGCAGATACGCAGTATTTT
-	TRBV5-1	TRBJ1-1	-	CASSFDRSTEAFF	TGCGCCAGCAGCTTCGACAGGTCTACTGAAGCTTTCTTT
-	TRBV7-3	TRBJ2-3	-	CASSLLGGREDTQYF	TGTGCCAGCAGCTTATTGGGGGGGCGCGAAGATACGCAGTATTTT
TRBD1	TRBV2	TRBJ2-2	-	CASSYTGGTGELFF	TGTGCCAGCAGCTATACAGGGGGAACCGGGGAGCTGTTTTTT